What follows are 15 T cell receptor beta chains derived from one specimen sequenced in a study of cytomegalovirus exposure and HLA in healthy donors. PCR primers comprised 60 Vbeta and 13 Jbeta primers. Some clones are missing from TCRdb's copy, which holds only in-frame ones; the method was immunoSEQ multiplex PCR. The repertoire holds approximately 160,000 clones, with 78% as singletons. The sample was PBMCs. These receptors all stem from a woman aged 45-65 years in good health and CMV-seropositive.

The rearrangement joins TRBV27 to TRBJ2-5; D gene uncertain. V was pared by 6 bases and J by 4 bases, with 12 bases between. This CDR3 has 13 amino acids. Per the germline V gene, CDR1 is MNHEY and CDR2 is SMNVEV (reference sequence). The CDR3 DNA is TGTGCCAGCAGGTCCTATTTATCAGAGACCCAGTACTTC. It codes for CASRSYLSETQYF.

This chain's CDR3 is CASSSPRGSTDTQYF. The CDR3 nucleotides are TGTGCCAGCAGCTCTCCGCGGGGCAGCACAGATACGCAGTATTTT. The chain carries TRBV28 and TRBJ2-3, with D possibly matching TRBD2 (6 bases). The CDR3 totals 15 residues. Trimming removed 6 bases at V and 0 bases at J, with 13 bases between. The germline gives CDR1 MDHEN, CDR2 SYDVKM.

This chain connects TRBV7-2 to TRBJ2-1; D is uncertain. The germline V and J ends were trimmed by 3 bases and 5 bases, with 8 bases remaining between them. The germline CDR1 and CDR2 sequences are SGHTA and FQGNSA. This CDR3 comprises 13 residues. In DNA form, the CDR3 reads TGTGCCAGCAGCTTGGGCCACAACAATGAGCAGTTCTTC. Its protein is CASSLGHNNEQFF.

The J gene is TRBJ2-1, the V gene TRBV5-6; perhaps TRBD2 as D (5 bases). Trimming removed 4 bases from V and 1 base from J, with 18 bases in between. The CDR3 covers 17 residues. The germline CDR1 and CDR2 sequences are SGHDT and YYEEEE. The CDR3 loop is CASSLGLWANSYNEQFF. CDR3 nucleotides: TGTGCCAGCAGCCTAGGACTCTGGGCTAATTCCTACAATGAGCAGTTCTTC.

The V call is TRBV6-6, the J call TRBJ1-5, with D tentatively TRBD1 (6 bases). The CDR3 runs to 15 residues. The V and J ends lost 6 bases and 0 bases respectively, with 12 bases between them. Germline loops: CDR1 MNHNY, CDR2 SVGAGI (reference sequence). The CDR3 region is CASRGGAPSNQPQHF. The CDR3 DNA reads TGTGCCAGCAGAGGGGGGGCCCCTAGCAATCAGCCCCAGCATTTT.

This clone was detected only a few times. The rearrangement joins TRBV10-3 to TRBJ1-1; TRBD1 might be the D (6 bases). The CDR3 is 14 residues long. V lost 5 bases, J lost 1 base, and 11 bases lay in between. In germline, CDR1 is ENHRY, CDR2 SYGVKD. For the CDR3, the DNA is TGTGCCATCAGTTACAGGGCCACGAACACTGAAGCTTTCTTT. This gives the protein CAISYRATNTEAFF.

This clone occurred a few times. This chain links TRBV27 with TRBJ1-2; D may be TRBD1 (5 bases). The CDR3 runs to 14 residues. Germline V gene data show CDR1 as MNHEY and CDR2 as SMNVEV (reference sequence). V lost 4 bases, J lost 6 bases, and 15 bases lay in between. The CDR3 is CASSSIPGVNGYTF. The CDR3 region has the DNA TGTGCCAGCAGTTCCATCCCGGGGGTCAATGGCTACACCTTC.

The rearrangement joins TRBV27 to TRBJ2-5; D is perhaps TRBD2 (6 bases). V dropped 5 bases and J dropped 0 bases, with 10 bases sitting between them. The CDR3 sequence is 14 residues long. Germline lookup yields CDR1 MNHEY and CDR2 SMNVEV (reference sequence). The DNA of the CDR3 is TGTGCCAGCAGTCAGGGACTCTACCAAGAGACCCAGTACTTC. The encoded protein is CASSQGLYQETQYF.

This chain uses TRBV4-3 with TRBJ1-2; 9 bases are shared with TRBD1. Trimming at V came to 4 bases and at J to 2 bases, leaving 8 bases not matched to a gene. Per the germline V gene, CDR1 is LGHNA and CDR2 is YSLEER. The CDR3 has 16 amino acids. CDR3 sequence reads: CASSLGAGQGNYGYTF. The CDR3 DNA reads as TGCGCCAGCAGCCTCGGGGCGGGACAGGGCAACTATGGCTACACCTTC.

V gene TRBV5-6 combines with J gene TRBJ2-5; D might be TRBD1 (6 bases). The closer fit of TRBJ2-7 to the DNA end suggests the J call may be wrong. The CDR3 consists of 13 residues. The germline gives CDR1 SGHDT, CDR2 YYEEEE. DNA of the CDR3: TGTGCCAGCAGCTTTGGACAGCAGGACGAGCAGTACTTC. As protein: CASSFGQQDEQYF.

The rearrangement uses TRBV27 and TRBJ2-1; 7 bases line up with TRBD2. Trimming removed 5 bases from V and 2 bases from J; junction bases left unmatched: 12. CDR1 MNHEY and CDR2 SMNVEV come from the germline V gene (reference sequence). CDR3 length: 17 residues. The CDR3: CASSTKLAWRTYNEQFF. The CDR3 nucleotides read TGTGCCAGCAGTACTAAACTAGCGTGGAGGACCTACAATGAGCAGTTCTTC.

V usage is TRBV21-1 and J usage is TRBJ1-3; the tabulated D call, TRBD1, remains unverified against the DNA. TRBV21-1 constitutes a pseudogene. This CDR3 contains 22 residues. CDR3 in amino acids: CASSKDLRVAPGQGRSGNTIYF. CDR3 in DNA: TGTGCCAGCAGCAAAGATCTACGGGTCGCCCCGGGACAGGGACGATCTGGAAACACCATATATTTT.

This chain uses TRBV6-1 with TRBJ1-1; 7 nucleotides align to TRBD1. Germline V gene lookup returns CDR1 MNHNS and CDR2 SASEGT. This CDR3 region has 13 residues. Losses at the gene ends were 7 bases for V and 2 bases for J; bases not matched to a gene: 4. The CDR3 loop is CASITGVNTEAFF. DNA for the CDR3: TGTGCCAGCATCACAGGGGTAAACACTGAAGCTTTCTTT.

This sequence joins TRBV7-2 and TRBJ1-2, with TRBD1 identical over 7 bases. CDR1 SGHTA and CDR2 FQGNSA come from the germline V gene. With 5 bases clipped from V and 3 bases from J, the junction kept 9 bases outside the gene matches. This CDR3 contains 15 residues. The DNA for the CDR3 is TGTGCCAGCAGCGCGAGAGACAGGGCTCACTATGGCTACACCTTC. Protein product: CASSARDRAHYGYTF.

V and J are TRBV4-3 and TRBJ2-1; TRBD1 agrees at 10 bases. Germline loops: CDR1 LGHNA, CDR2 YSLEER. The CDR3 spans 16 residues. V dropped 4 bases and J dropped 10; count of bases not matched to a gene: 13. The CDR3 DNA sequence: TGCGCCAGCAGCCTACGGACAGGGACAGGGGTAGGGGAGCAGTTCTTC. This gives the protein CASSLRTGTGVGEQFF.